This is a list of T cell receptor beta chains from one sample in a study of shared clonotypes between healthy human individuals. Assay used: immunoSEQ multiplex PCR; TCRdb lists only in-frame clones, some missing. The data show nearly 2 million clones, with about 95% seen just once and approximately 1.2% held by the top ten. The sample consisted of naive CD8+ T cells sorted from blood. The receptors derive from a man between 18 and 29 years old in good health. Each CDR3 is given with its conserved first and last residue. A D gene is named only where the DNA matches it firmly. Some rows mark clone size as missing; the rest say once, few, many or name a class of expanded clone.

>NA|TRBV13|NA
CASSSSGSYNEQFF
>NA|TRBV25-1|NA
CASSEFLGEDADTQYF
>NA|TRBV5-1|NA
CASSSPGNEQFF
>NA|TRBV28|TRBD2
CASSSPGGHVEQFF
>NA|TRBV7-8|NA
CASTIAEGEAYNEQFF
>NA|TRBV7-9|NA
CASSQLSYEQYF
>NA|TRBV5-4|NA
CASSDGSSYEQYF
>NA|TRBV9|TRBD2
CASSVLPSGGNTGELFF
>NA|TRBV6-1|NA
CASSEVRPMNTEAFF
>NA|TRBV5-6|NA
CASSHGGSGELFF
>NA|TRBV6-5|TRBD1
CASRWTGGGGYTF
>NA|TRBV7-8|NA
CASSLYRAYEQYF
>NA|TRBV27|NA
CASSLARNYNEQFF
>NA|TRBV27|TRBD1
CASSLIGTGHYEQYF
>NA|TRBV10-2|NA
CASGEDRREAFF
>NA|TRBV10-1|NA
CASSDNSYEQYF
>NA|TRBV6-5|NA
CASSWGGGGNGYTF
>NA|TRBV5-6|NA
CASSLGSVTAYEKLFF
>NA|TRBV9|NA
CASSVGQETQYF
>NA|TRBV11-2|TRBD1
CASSSPTGGSSPLHF
>NA|TRBV11-3|NA
CASSLDRYTDTQYF
>NA|TRBV4-3|TRBD2
CASSPLAVTGELFF
>NA|TRBV27|NA
CASSLWSSGPSYEQYF
>NA|TRBV7-2|TRBD1
CASSFVQGAYEKLFF
>NA|TRBV30|NA
CAWSSTGGDGYTF
>NA|TRBV7-9|NA
CASSLLSTSYQETQYF
>NA|TRBV7-9|NA
CASNPSRDTDTQYF
>NA|TRBV7-2|NA
CASSFGPRDYNEQFF
>NA|TRBV4-3|TRBD1
CASSSFWLDRGREETQYF
>once|TRBV7-9|NA
CASSLEWGGYEQYF
>NA|TRBV29-1|TRBD2
CSGTERGGYNEQFF
>NA|TRBV27|NA
CASSLRGPGGLAGELFF
>once|TRBV5-4|NA
CASSFGGANTDTQYF
>NA|TRBV10-2|NA
CASSNVLAYEQYF
>NA|TRBV2|NA
CASNPGRTSSGNTIYF